This T cell receptor (beta chain) was recovered during a study of T cells after yellow fever vaccination. Turning to this clonotype: Its antigen is as yet unknown.

Whole-study results and caveats: Bulk-population clonotypes that are abundant could appear as contaminants in FACS-sorted repertoires. A minor fraction of clonotypes spanned both CD4 and CD8 compartments.

The CDR3 totals 17 residues. The germline V and J ends were trimmed by 5 bases and 0 bases, with 14 bases remaining between them. Germline CDR1 reads SGHDN; CDR2 reads FVKESK. TCRdb re-analysed the 5' RACE reads in MiXCR, keeping a single row per CDR3 protein. The table lists 100,000 to 150,000 distinct CDR3 sequences, about 8.4% of them singletons, with less than 40% in the top ten. This chain links TRBV14 with TRBJ2-6; D is possibly TRBD1 (7 bases). This specimen consisted of CD8+ T cells sorted from PBMCs, obtained on the day of the yellow fever booster vaccination. The clonotype was recovered from a man aged 18 to 30 who received the YFV17D yellow fever vaccine. DNA of the CDR3: TGTGCCAGCAGCGAAAGACAGGGACTCTCTGGGGCCAACGTCCTGACTTTC. Translated: CASSERQGLSGANVLTF. The whole variable domain, filled in from reference TRBV14 and TRBJ2-6, reads EAGVTQFPSHSVIEKGQTVTLRCDPISGHDNLYWYRRVMGKEIKFLLHFVKESKQDESGMPNNRFLAERTGGTYSTLKVQPAELEDSGVYFCASSERQGLSGANVLTFGAGSRLTVL.